The rows below give T cell receptor beta chains drawn from one sample of a study of cytomegalovirus exposure and HLA in healthy donors. This table comes from immunoSEQ multiplex PCR, and its TCRdb copy is limited to in-frame clones, with some not included. The sample shows more than 200,000 clones, about 70% of them seen only once. The sequencing input was PBMCs. The receptors were gathered from a man in his forties in good health and CMV-seropositive. CDR3s include the opening cysteine and the closing phenylalanine or tryptophan. Each record gives: clone size, J gene, V gene, D gene, CDR3 DNA, CDR3 protein. The D gene is left open where the match is weak. Clone sizes are given selectively: once, few, many, or a class where the clone is expanded.

.	TRBJ2-1	TRBV21-1	.	TGTGCCAGCAGCCCCACGAGGTGGCAGTATACCTCCCCCGTAAACAATGAGCAGTTCTTC	CASSPTRWQYTSPVNNEQFF
.	TRBJ2-3	TRBV7-2	TRBD2	TGTGCCAGCCACCCGACCCAGCGGGGGGCAGATACGCAGTATTTT	CASHPTQRGADTQYF
.	TRBJ2-1	TRBV18	TRBD1	TGTGCCAGCTCCGACCGGGACAGGGTCCATGAGCAGTTCTTC	CASSDRDRVHEQFF
.	TRBJ2-1	TRBV7-2	.	TGTGCCAGCAGCTATGGTCCGAGCTCCTACAATGAGCAGTTCTTC	CASSYGPSSYNEQFF
.	TRBJ1-2	TRBV11-2	TRBD1	TGTGCCAGCAGCTTACCGTTGACAGGGGGAGGTCCGCGAGGCTACACCTTC	CASSLPLTGGGPRGYTF
.	TRBJ1-2	TRBV4-3	.	TGCGCCAGCAGCCTCATAAGGGCAGGGGATGGCTACACCTTC	CASSLIRAGDGYTF
.	TRBJ2-3	TRBV5-1	TRBD2	TGCGCCAGCAGCTTGGGGGGGGGACCACGCACAGATACGCAGTATTTT	CASSLGGGPRTDTQYF
.	TRBJ2-1	TRBV7-8	TRBD2	TGTGCCAGCAGCCCAGGCTTCTCTGGACTAGACTACAATGAGCAGTTCTTC	CASSPGFSGLDYNEQFF
.	TRBJ1-3	TRBV5-4	.	TGTGCCAGCAGCCTCGACGGGACTGCTGGAAACACCATATATTTT	CASSLDGTAGNTIYF
.	TRBJ1-4	TRBV4-2	TRBD1	TGTGCCAGCAGCCTCGGACAGGGCTTGATTGCAACTAATGAAAAACTGTTTTTT	CASSLGQGLIATNEKLFF
.	TRBJ1-1	TRBV6-6	.	TGTGCCAGCAGCGTGAGGAACACTGAAGCTTTCTTT	CASSVRNTEAFF
.	TRBJ1-2	TRBV15	.	TGTGCCACCAGCAGAGGGGGCTCCGGGCTTAACTATGGCTACACCTTC	CATSRGGSGLNYGYTF
.	TRBJ1-2	TRBV18	.	TGTGCCAGCTCACCGACAGGAGACCTAATCTATGGCTACACCTTC	CASSPTGDLIYGYTF
once	TRBJ1-1	TRBV19	TRBD1	TGTGCCAGTAGTACCATACAGGGGATGAACACTGAAGCTTTCTTT	CASSTIQGMNTEAFF
.	TRBJ2-1	TRBV5-1	TRBD1	TGCGCCAGCAGTCCAACCGGGACAGGGGGGAATGAGCAGTTCTTC	CASSPTGTGGNEQFF
.	TRBJ1-3	TRBV10-3	TRBD1	TGTGCCATCAGTGAGTCAAGGGGGCTCGGAAACACCATATATTTT	CAISESRGLGNTIYF
.	TRBJ1-2	TRBV19	.	TGTGCCAGTACCGACTTACAGGGTCTTCATGGCTACACCTTC	CASTDLQGLHGYTF
.	TRBJ1-1	TRBV7-9	TRBD1	TGTGCCAGCAGCTTCACAGGGGTTGGCACTGAAGCTTTCTTT	CASSFTGVGTEAFF
.	TRBJ2-2	TRBV5-4	.	TGTGCCAGCAGCCGTGGGGTCGGGGGATACACCGGGGAGCTGTTTTTT	CASSRGVGGYTGELFF
.	TRBJ2-7	TRBV2	TRBD1	TGTGCCACCGGGACAGTGAGCTCCTACGAGCAGTACTTC	CATGTVSSYEQYF
.	TRBJ2-5	TRBV5-5	TRBD2	TGTGCCAGCAGCTTGTGGGGGGGTCAAGAGACCCAGTACTTC	CASSLWGGQETQYF
.	TRBJ2-5	TRBV5-1	TRBD1	TGCGCCAGCAGCTTGGCAGGGGGCGAGGGGGAGACCCAGTACTTC	CASSLAGGEGETQYF
once	TRBJ1-2	TRBV7-9	.	TGTGCCAGCAGCTTAGGTACAGGGAACGGCTACACCTTC	CASSLGTGNGYTF
.	TRBJ1-1	TRBV10-3	.	TGTGCCATCAGCACGGGACACGGGAACACTGAAGCTTTCTTT	CAISTGHGNTEAFF
.	TRBJ2-7	TRBV7-6	TRBD1	TGTGCCAGCAGTGCAGGGGGCGGGTACGAGCAGTACTTC	CASSAGGGYEQYF
.	TRBJ2-7	TRBV7-9	TRBD1	TGTTCCAGCAGCTCGACAGGGGACGGGAACGAGCAGTACTTC	CSSSSTGDGNEQYF
.	TRBJ2-7	TRBV6-1	.	TGTGCCAGCATTATGAGCTACGAGCAGTACTTC	CASIMSYEQYF
.	TRBJ1-5	TRBV7-9	.	TGTGCCAGCGGCCACCAGACCTGGACAGCGGGATCCCAGCCCCAGCATTTT	CASGHQTWTAGSQPQHF
.	TRBJ1-2	TRBV10-2	.	TGCGCCAGCAGCTGGGGGGTGGAGGACTATGGCTACACCTTC	CASSWGVEDYGYTF
.	TRBJ2-6	TRBV7-9	.	TGTGCCAGCAGCCCACAGAGCTCTGGGGCCAACGTCCTGACTTTC	CASSPQSSGANVLTF
once	TRBJ1-5	TRBV28	.	TGTGCCAGCAGTATAGCCATTAGCAATCAGCCCCAGCATTTT	CASSIAISNQPQHF
few	TRBJ2-1	TRBV27	.	TGTGCCAGCAAGGGAGCAGGGGGAGGCTCCTACAATGAGCAGTTCTTC	CASKGAGGGSYNEQFF
.	TRBJ2-2	TRBV18	TRBD2	TGTGCCAGCTCAGTGCTAGCGGGGGCGAACACCGGGGAGCTGTTTTTT	CASSVLAGANTGELFF
many	TRBJ2-5	TRBV19	TRBD2	TGTGCCAGTAGTGTCTCCGGGACTAGCGGGGAAGAGACCCAGTACTTC	CASSVSGTSGEETQYF
once	TRBJ2-2	TRBV19	TRBD1	TGTGCCAGTCGGACAGGGATAGCGAACACCGGGGAGCTGTTTTTT	CASRTGIANTGELFF
few	TRBJ1-2	TRBV6-5	.	TGTGCCAGCAGTTACTCGACTGAGGTTTATGGCTACACCTTC	CASSYSTEVYGYTF
.	TRBJ1-3	TRBV28	.	TGTGCCAGCAGTTCCGCGGGACGCCTCTCTGGAAACACCATATATTTT	CASSSAGRLSGNTIYF
.	TRBJ2-7	TRBV5-4	TRBD1	TGTGCCAGCAGCCGAGACGGGACAGGGTCAGACGAGCAGTACTTC	CASSRDGTGSDEQYF
.	TRBJ1-5	TRBV19	.	TGTGCCAGTAGTCCCATTCAGGATCAGCCCCAGCATTTT	CASSPIQDQPQHF
once	TRBJ1-1	TRBV19	TRBD1	TGTGCCAGTAGTATACGCAAGGACAGGTTGAACACTGAAGCTTTCTTT	CASSIRKDRLNTEAFF
few	TRBJ2-7	TRBV11-1	.	TGTGCCAGCAGCCAGGGCAGCTTATACGAGCAGTACTTC	CASSQGSLYEQYF
.	TRBJ1-1	TRBV9	.	TGTGCCAGCAGCGTAGGGGTGAGGTTCACTGAAGCTTTCTTT	CASSVGVRFTEAFF
.	TRBJ1-1	TRBV7-9	.	TGTTCCAGCAGCTTACATACTGAAGCTTTCTTT	CSSSLHTEAFF
.	TRBJ2-5	TRBV29-1	TRBD2	TGCAGCGTTGGGGGACTAGCGGCAGACCCGGGGGGGACCCAGTACTTC	CSVGGLAADPGGTQYF